The 27 T cell receptor beta chains in this list originate from one sample, sequenced in a study of cytomegalovirus exposure and HLA in healthy donors. The PCR used 60 Vbeta and 13 Jbeta primers. Data came from immunoSEQ multiplex PCR; TCRdb stores just in-frame clones and leaves some out. Seen here are approximately 110,000 clones, approximately 81% observed once, and the top ten hold almost 3%. The sequenced sample was PBMCs. Receptors originate from a woman aged 18-29 years in good health and CMV-seropositive.

The chain joins TRBV28 to TRBJ1-2, with D hard to call. The germline CDR1 and CDR2 sequences are MDHEN and SYDVKM. This CDR3 comprises 15 residues. Deletions cut 6 bases from V and 5 bases from J, with 19 bases between. CDR3 DNA sequence: TGTGCCAGCAGCCATAGTCAAAGGGAGCGGTATGGCTACACCTTC. This translates into CASSHSQRERYGYTF.

The rearrangement uses TRBV6-1 and TRBJ2-7; TRBD1 matches at 7 bases. CDR1 is MNHNS and CDR2 is SASEGT in the germline V gene. V dropped 5 bases and J dropped 3; count of bases not matched to a gene: 10. The CDR3 length is 15 residues. CDR3 region: CASSKRQGDSYEQYF. The CDR3, as DNA: TGTGCCAGCAGTAAGAGACAGGGCGATAGCTACGAGCAGTACTTC.

The chain recombines TRBV6-1 with TRBJ2-7; 10 bases map to TRBD1. V shed 6 bases, J shed 6 bases, and the junction held 5 bases outside the gene matches. The CDR3 extends over 13 amino acids. Germline CDR1 MNHNS, CDR2 SASEGT. The CDR3 DNA follows: TGTGCCAGCAGCAGACAGGGGGCAGGCGAGCAGTACTTC. Amino acids: CASSRQGAGEQYF.

The chain links TRBV6-5 to TRBJ1-2; D not certain. Per germline, CDR1 MNHEY and CDR2 SVGAGI. V dropped 5 bases and J dropped 5 bases, with 15 bases sitting between them. The CDR3 has 14 amino acids. The CDR3 spells CASSRGEFRYGYTF. The CDR3 nucleotides read TGTGCCAGCAGTCGCGGGGAGTTTCGGTATGGCTACACCTTC.

This clone was detected a few times. This rearrangement joins TRBV9 to TRBJ1-1; D is undetermined. CDR3 length: 13 residues. Trimming took 4 bases from V and 1 from J, leaving 8 bases between them. From germline, CDR1 is SGDLS and CDR2 YYNGEE. The CDR3 region has the DNA TGTGCCAGCAGCCTTACAACGAACACTGAAGCTTTCTTT. This gives the protein CASSLTTNTEAFF. Filled out from reference TRBV9 and TRBJ1-1, the complete variable domain reads DSGVTQTPKHLITATGQRVTLRCSPRSGDLSVYWYQQSLDQGLQFLIQYYNGEERAKGNILERFSAQQFPDLHSELNLSSLELGDSALYFCASSLTTNTEAFFGQGTRLTVV.

CDR3: CASSSGQNTEAFF. As DNA, the CDR3 is TGTGCCAGCAGCTCGGGTCAGAACACTGAAGCTTTCTTT. This chain connects TRBV7-9 to TRBJ1-1; D gene uncertain. This CDR3 has 13 amino acids. V lost 4 bases and J 1 base, leaving 7 bases between the germline ends. Per the germline V gene, CDR1 is SEHNR and CDR2 is FQNEAQ (reference sequence).

This clone has just a few counts. The chain carries TRBV5-1 and TRBJ2-2, with 10 bases fitting TRBD2. Per the germline V gene, CDR1 is SGHRS and CDR2 is YFSETQ. With 4 bases clipped from V and 3 bases from J, the junction kept 3 bases outside the gene matches. The CDR3 contains 15 residues. For the CDR3, the DNA is TGCGCCAGCAGCGTTGGACTAGCGGACACCGGGGAGCTGTTTTTT. It is translated as CASSVGLADTGELFF.

This chain uses TRBV9 with TRBJ2-7; 7 positions match TRBD2. The CDR3 contains 15 residues. CDR1 is SGDLS and CDR2 is YYNGEE in the germline V gene. V shed 4 bases and J 1 base; nucleotides not matched to a gene: 8. The CDR3 nucleotides are TGTGCCAGCAGCCCGTCTAGCGGTTTTTCCTACGAGCAGTACTTC. This sequence encodes CASSPSSGFSYEQYF. Variable domain in full (rest from reference TRBV9 and TRBJ2-7): DSGVTQTPKHLITATGQRVTLRCSPRSGDLSVYWYQQSLDQGLQFLIQYYNGEERAKGNILERFSAQQFPDLHSELNLSSLELGDSALYFCASSPSSGFSYEQYFGPGTRLTVT.

The chain is built from TRBV4-1 and TRBJ2-3; D is possibly TRBD2 (5 bases). V lost 1 base to trimming and J lost 3 bases, with 14 bases between them. Per the germline V gene, CDR1 is MGHRA and CDR2 is YSYEKL. This CDR3 has 16 residues. CDR3 sequence (DNA): TGCGCCAGCAGCCAAGGGGTTAGAGGGCGGACAGATACGCAGTATTTT. Residues: CASSQGVRGRTDTQYF.

This chain links TRBV7-6 with TRBJ2-7; TRBD1 agrees at 9 bases. CDR3 length: 15 amino acids. Germline loops: CDR1 SGHVS, CDR2 FNYEAQ. After removal of 5 bases from V and 4 bases from J, the junction contained 9 bases not matched to a gene. The CDR3 region is CASSAGQGEVYEQYF. The DNA of the CDR3 is TGTGCCAGCAGCGCGGGACAGGGAGAGGTATACGAGCAGTACTTC.

This clone was observed a single time. The chain carries TRBV4-1 and TRBJ2-7; 13 nucleotides align to TRBD2. CDR1 is MGHRA, CDR2 YSYEKL, per germline. The CDR3 extends over 16 amino acids. V shed 4 bases and J 4 bases; nucleotides not matched to a gene: 7. CDR3 sequence (DNA): TGCGCCAGCAGCCTCTCGGGACTAGCGGGACCGTACGAGCAGTACTTC. Its protein is CASSLSGLAGPYEQYF.

The chain recombines TRBV18 with TRBJ1-5; D uncertain. With 4 bases removed from V and 3 bases from J, the gap between germline ends came to 10 bases. CDR1 is KGHSH, CDR2 LQKENI, per germline. The CDR3 is made up of 14 amino acids. This CDR3 is CASSLDISNQPQHF. In DNA, the CDR3 is TGTGCCAGCTCACTTGACATCTCCAATCAGCCCCAGCATTTT. Using reference TRBV18 and TRBJ1-5 for the parts outside the CDR3, the full variable domain is NAGVMQNPRHLVRRRGQEARLRCSPMKGHSHVYWYRQLPEEGLKFMVYLQKENIIDESGMPKERFSAEFPKEGPSILRIQQVVRGDSAAYFCASSLDISNQPQHFGDGTRLSIL.

The CDR3 reads CASSPAGTGINEQFF. The CDR3 nucleotides are TGTGCCAGCAGCCCCGCCGGGACAGGGATCAATGAGCAGTTCTTC. This chain connects TRBV9 to TRBJ2-1, with TRBD1 identical over 9 bases. The length of the CDR3 is 15 residues. V dropped 4 bases and J dropped 6; count of bases not matched to a gene: 8. Per the germline V gene, CDR1 is SGDLS and CDR2 is YYNGEE.

V gene TRBV4-1 combines with J gene TRBJ2-2; 8 positions match TRBD2. The CDR3 sequence is 16 residues long. Unmatched junction bases numbered 5, after V lost 0 bases and J lost 5 bases. Germline V gene data show CDR1 as MGHRA and CDR2 as YSYEKL. The CDR3 sequence: CASSQESGSGTGELFF. CDR3 nucleotides: TGCGCCAGCAGCCAAGAGAGCGGGAGTGGTACCGGGGAGCTGTTTTTT.

The V gene is TRBV5-8, the J gene TRBJ2-1; 7 bases line up with TRBD2. The length of the CDR3 is 15 residues. Germline CDR1 is SGHTS and CDR2 is YDEGEE. After removal of 0 bases from V and 2 bases from J, the junction contained 2 bases not matched to a gene. DNA of the CDR3: TGTGCCAGCAGCTTGGGGCTAGCGGCCTACAATGAGCAGTTCTTC. This translates into CASSLGLAAYNEQFF.

This rearrangement joins TRBV7-3 to TRBJ2-5; D is perhaps TRBD2 (5 bases). Trimming pared 1 base from V and 0 bases from J, leaving 12 bases between. The CDR3 consists of 16 residues. Germline values: CDR1 SGHTA, CDR2 FQGTGA. CDR3 protein: CASSLNSGHNQETQYF. For the CDR3, the DNA is TGTGCCAGCAGCTTAAACAGCGGTCATAACCAAGAGACCCAGTACTTC.

The V gene is TRBV4-2, the J gene TRBJ2-3, with D unresolved. V dropped 2 bases and J dropped 4 bases, with 4 bases sitting between them. Germline-derived CDR1 and CDR2 are LGHNA and YNFKEQ. The CDR3 is 12 amino acids. The CDR3 loop reads CASSQPSDTQYF. The CDR3, as DNA: TGTGCCAGCAGCCAACCATCAGATACGCAGTATTTT.

As DNA, the CDR3 is TGTGCCAGCAGCCAAGTGTCCGGTACCTACGAGCAGTACTTC. The encoded protein is CASSQVSGTYEQYF. The V gene is TRBV4-2, the J gene TRBJ2-7; no reliable D call. CDR1 and CDR2 from the germline V gene are LGHNA and YNFKEQ. The CDR3 totals 14 residues. Deletions cut 1 base from V and 2 bases from J, with 9 bases between.

CDR3 nucleotides: TGTGCCAGCAGCTTGGGGGGAGAAGATGAAAAACTGTTTTTT. Protein sequence: CASSLGGEDEKLFF. The rearrangement uses TRBV5-4 and TRBJ1-4; no definite D call. Germline loops: CDR1 SGHNT, CDR2 YYREEE (reference sequence). The CDR3 covers 14 residues. V shed 0 bases and J shed 6 bases, with 9 bases lying between them.

The chain is built from TRBV30 and TRBJ2-2; 7 positions agree with TRBD2. Losses at the gene ends were 3 bases for V and 8 bases for J; bases not matched to a gene: 6. In germline, CDR1 is GTSNPN, CDR2 SVGIG (reference sequence). The CDR3 has 13 residues. The CDR3 region is CAWRGWGGGELFF. CDR3 bases: TGTGCCTGGAGGGGGTGGGGAGGGGGGGAGCTGTTTTTT.

This chain links TRBV5-1 with TRBJ1-2; the match to TRBD1 covers 11 bases. The CDR3 has 15 residues. CDR1 SGHRS and CDR2 YFSETQ come from the germline V gene. Trimming at V came to 3 bases and at J to 8 bases, leaving 9 bases not matched to a gene. The CDR3 sequence is CASSSLRDRGIGYTF. DNA for the CDR3: TGCGCCAGCAGCTCCCTTAGGGACAGGGGGATCGGCTACACCTTC.

This chain joins TRBV19 and TRBJ1-2, with no clear D. Per germline, CDR1 LNHDA and CDR2 SQIVND (reference sequence). The CDR3 spans 11 residues. V lost 7 bases and J lost 4, with 7 bases in between. Here the CDR3 reads CASNEGYGYTF. The DNA of the CDR3 is TGTGCCAGTAATGAGGGCTATGGCTACACCTTC.

V gene TRBV6-1 combines with J gene TRBJ1-5; tentatively, D is TRBD1 (6 bases). The V and J ends lost 4 bases and 11 bases respectively, with 15 bases between them. From germline, CDR1 is MNHNS and CDR2 SASEGT. CDR3 length equals 13 residues. The CDR3 DNA sequence: TGTGCCAGCAGTGCCCAGGGGAGGGAGGCCCAGCATTTT. Protein product: CASSAQGREAQHF.

V and J are TRBV6-6 and TRBJ1-1, with 9 positions matching TRBD1. The V and J ends lost 7 bases and 1 base, in that order; junction bases with no gene match: 4. Germline CDR1 is MNHNY and CDR2 is SVGAGI (reference sequence). This CDR3 contains 14 residues. CDR3 DNA: TGTGCCAGCATCAAACAGGGGGCGAACACTGAAGCTTTCTTT. It translates to CASIKQGANTEAFF.

This chain links TRBV18 with TRBJ1-1, with D possibly being TRBD1 (5 bases). Trimming cost V 5 bases and J 0 bases, with 16 bases left between them. Germline V lookup: CDR1 KGHSH, CDR2 LQKENI. This CDR3 spans 16 amino acids. The CDR3, as DNA: TGTGCCAGCTCAGTCAACAGGAGACGCATGAACACTGAAGCTTTCTTT. This encodes CASSVNRRRMNTEAFF.

The chain carries TRBV5-6 and TRBJ2-2; 15 positions agree with TRBD2. J lost 5 bases, V lost 1 base, and 6 bases had no gene match. Germline CDR1 and CDR2: SGHDT and YYEEEE. This CDR3 has 18 residues. The CDR3 reads CASSLRTSGRGGTGELFF. CDR3 sequence (DNA): TGTGCCAGCAGCTTGAGGACTAGCGGGAGGGGAGGGACCGGGGAGCTGTTTTTT. Using reference TRBV5-6 and TRBJ2-2 for the parts outside the CDR3, the full variable domain is DAGVTQSPTHLIKTRGQQVTLRCSPKSGHDTVSWYQQALGQGPQFIFQYYEEEERQRGNFPDRFSGHQFPNYSSELNVNALLLGDSALYLCASSLRTSGRGGTGELFFGEGSRLTVL.

The rearrangement uses TRBV5-1 and TRBJ2-3; 8 bases fit TRBD2. V was pared by 4 bases and J by 1 base, with 5 bases of the junction left unmatched. Germline V gene sequence: CDR1 SGHRS, CDR2 YFSETQ. The CDR3 sequence is 15 residues long. The CDR3 DNA reads TGCGCCAGCAGCCAAGGACTAGCTGGCACAGATACGCAGTATTTT. This sequence encodes CASSQGLAGTDTQYF.